The 29 T cell receptor beta chains below come from one sample, sequenced in a study of control samples from healthy donors and cancer patients. Here immunoSEQ multiplex PCR was the method, and the copy in TCRdb shows in-frame clones only, minus some. The sample carries 150,000 to 200,000 clones, over 85% recorded once. The sequenced material came from blood. Every receptor here comes from a man younger than 35 in good health.

The J gene is TRBJ2-1, the V gene TRBV28, with TRBD2 matching 7 bases. V was clipped by 7 bases and J by 7 bases; unmatched bases: 13. Germline V gene lookup returns CDR1 MDHEN and CDR2 SYDVKM. CDR3 size: 15 residues. The CDR3 DNA reads as TGTGCCAGCACCGCTTGGGAGCGGGGAGGAAATGAGCAGTTCTTC. As protein: CASTAWERGGNEQFF.

The gene calls are TRBV7-9 and TRBJ1-5; D gene ambiguous. CDR1 is SEHNR and CDR2 is FQNEAQ in the germline V gene (reference sequence). With 4 bases removed from V and 2 bases from J, the gap between germline ends came to 9 bases. The CDR3 is 14 residues long. Here the CDR3 DNA reads TGTGCCAGCAGCTCTCCCGGGGGCAATCAGCCCCAGCATTTT. Its protein is CASSSPGGNQPQHF.

The chain employs TRBV20-1 and TRBJ1-3; D is unresolved. Per germline, CDR1 DFQATT and CDR2 SNEGSKA (reference sequence). The V end lost 3 bases, the J end lost 8 bases, and 8 bases lay between the germline ends. CDR3 size: 11 residues. CDR3 in amino acids: CSARVADTIYF. The CDR3 DNA follows: TGCAGTGCTAGGGTCGCGGACACCATATATTTT.

V gene TRBV29-1 combines with J gene TRBJ1-2, with TRBD1 matching over 7 bases. Trimming at V came to 5 bases and at J to 4 bases, leaving 7 bases not matched to a gene. Germline CDR1 and CDR2: SQVTM and ANQGSEA. This CDR3 region has 13 residues. The CDR3 protein is CSVLGGGVYGYTF. The CDR3 nucleotides are TGCAGCGTTTTAGGGGGCGGCGTCTATGGCTACACCTTC.

The genes are TRBV7-2 and TRBJ1-2, with unresolved D. Trimming shortened V by 6 bases and J by 4 bases, and 9 bases separated the two germline ends. CDR3 length: 12 residues. Germline V lookup: CDR1 SGHTA, CDR2 FQGNSA. CDR3 amino acids: CASSFDTYGYTF. The CDR3 nucleotides read TGTGCCAGCAGTTTCGACACCTATGGCTACACCTTC. The variable domain in full, with the rest retrieved from reference TRBV7-2 and TRBJ1-2, is GAGVSQSPSNKVTEKGKDVELRCDPISGHTALYWYRQSLGQGLEFLIYFQGNSAPDKSGLPSDRFSAERTGGSVSTLTIQRTQQEDSAVYLCASSFDTYGYTFGSGTRLTVV.

The chain recombines TRBV29-1 with TRBJ2-3, with 8 bases lining up with TRBD1. CDR3 length: 13 residues. Germline values: CDR1 SQVTM, CDR2 ANQGSEA. V dropped 1 base and J dropped 6; count of bases not matched to a gene: 3. The CDR3 reads CSVEGTGWDTQYF. The CDR3 nucleotides read TGCAGCGTTGAAGGGACAGGGTGGGATACGCAGTATTTT.

The chain joins TRBV5-1 to TRBJ1-3; D gene uncertain. The CDR3 length is 17 residues. V was clipped by 1 base and J by 4 bases, with 18 bases between them. Looked up from germline, CDR1 is SGHRS and CDR2 is YFSETQ. The CDR3 nucleotides read TGCGCCAGCAGCTTGTCTCCACAGCGGCTTACCGGAAACACCATATATTTT. As protein: CASSLSPQRLTGNTIYF.

About this clone itself: Distinct nucleotide sequences in the sample also encode this CDR3. Written as DNA, the CDR3 is TGTGCCATCAGTGAGTCGGAGAGAGATCAGCCCCAGCATTTT. Residues: CAISESERDQPQHF. V and J are TRBV10-3 and TRBJ1-5; no firm D call. The V gene lost 0 bases and the J gene lost 5 bases, with 8 bases spanning the gap. The CDR3 is 14 residues long. Germline V gene data show CDR1 as ENHRY and CDR2 as SYGVKD.

This clone showed up just a few times. V and J are TRBV4-1 and TRBJ2-3; D unclear. The germline V and J ends were trimmed by 0 bases and 0 bases, with 7 bases remaining between them. In germline, CDR1 is MGHRA, CDR2 YSYEKL. The CDR3 has 15 amino acids. CDR3 nucleotides: TGCGCCAGCAGCCAAGAACGAACTAGCACAGATACGCAGTATTTT. It specifies CASSQERTSTDTQYF.

The gene calls are TRBV19 and TRBJ2-3; maybe TRBD1 (5 bases). CDR1 and CDR2 from the germline V gene are LNHDA and SQIVND (reference sequence). Trimming cost V 2 bases and J 1 base, with 16 bases left between them. CDR3 length equals 17 residues. This chain's CDR3 is CASSIHPAGLRTDTQYF. CDR3 DNA sequence: TGTGCCAGTAGTATACATCCGGCAGGGCTACGCACAGATACGCAGTATTTT.

The chain combines TRBV7-3 with TRBJ1-6; TRBD1 aligns across 7 bases. The junction had 3 bases not matched to a gene; V was cut back by 2 bases and J by 5 bases. The CDR3 contains 15 residues. Germline assignment: CDR1 SGHTA and CDR2 FQGTGA. The CDR3 DNA reads as TGTGCCAGCAGCTTATTAGGGGGCCATAATTCACCCCTCCACTTT. Amino acid sequence: CASSLLGGHNSPLHF. Using reference TRBV7-3 and TRBJ1-6 for the parts outside the CDR3, the full variable domain is GAGVSQTPSNKVTEKGKYVELRCDPISGHTALYWYRQSLGQGPEFLIYFQGTGAADDSGLPNDRFFAVRPEGSVSTLKIQRTERGDSAVYLCASSLLGGHNSPLHFGNGTRLTVT.

The sample holds one count of this clone. The rearrangement uses TRBV10-3 and TRBJ2-2; 7 bases align to TRBD2. Germline lookup yields CDR1 ENHRY and CDR2 SYGVKD. V gave up 5 bases and J gave up 1 base; unmatched junction bases: 4. The CDR3 consists of 15 residues. The CDR3, as DNA: TGTGCCATCAGTTGGGGACTACAGAACACCGGGGAGCTGTTTTTT. Translation gives CAISWGLQNTGELFF.

The chain links TRBV20-1 to TRBJ2-3, with 10 positions matching TRBD2. The germline V gene has CDR1 DFQATT and CDR2 SNEGSKA (reference sequence). CDR3 size: 15 residues. After removal of 3 bases from V and 5 bases from J, the junction contained 8 bases not matched to a gene. CDR3 residues: CSASQSGGAGDTQYF. CDR3 bases: TGCAGTGCTAGTCAGAGCGGGGGGGCCGGAGATACGCAGTATTTT.

The rearrangement joins TRBV5-1 to TRBJ2-1, with D perhaps matching TRBD2 (5 bases). V was pared by 4 bases and J by 1 base, with 15 bases between. Germline V gene data show CDR1 as SGHRS and CDR2 as YFSETQ. The CDR3 runs 16 residues. The CDR3 DNA reads as TGCGCCAGCAGCCCCGAGGGCACTTTTTCCTACAATGAGCAGTTCTTC. The encoded protein is CASSPEGTFSYNEQFF.

The chain uses TRBV7-2 and TRBJ2-2, with 7 bases matching TRBD1. The CDR3 is 15 amino acids. Losses at the gene ends were 5 bases for V and 1 base for J; bases not matched to a gene: 4. Germline V gene lookup returns CDR1 SGHTA and CDR2 FQGNSA. For the CDR3, the DNA is TGTGCCAGCAGCCACCGGACAGGGAACACCGGGGAGCTGTTTTTT. This encodes CASSHRTGNTGELFF.

DNA for the CDR3: TGTGCCAGTTGGGACCGACTGGCGGATACGCAGTATTTT. Translated, it gives CASWDRLADTQYF. This rearrangement joins TRBV19 to TRBJ2-3; D assignment may be TRBD1 or TRBD2 (5 bases each). The CDR3 contains 13 residues. Germline V lookup: CDR1 LNHDA, CDR2 SQIVND (reference sequence). Trimming cost V 8 bases and J 6 bases, with 15 bases left between them. The full variable domain, completed using reference TRBV19 and TRBJ2-3, is DGGITQSPKYLFRKEGQNVTLSCEQNLNHDAMYWYRQDPGQGLRLIYYSQIVNDFQKGDIAEGYSVSREKKESFPLTVTSAQKNPTAFYLCASWDRLADTQYFGPGTRLTVL.

V usage is TRBV5-5 and J usage is TRBJ1-1; D might be TRBD1 (6 bases). The germline gives CDR1 SGHKS, CDR2 YYEKEE (reference sequence). V shed 9 bases and J shed 2 bases, with 17 bases lying between them. The CDR3 runs to 14 residues. The CDR3 here is CATDRSGINTEAFF. CDR3 in DNA: TGTGCCACTGACAGGTCGGGGATTAACACTGAAGCTTTCTTT.

The gene calls are TRBV6-5 and TRBJ1-1, with 7 bases that match TRBD1. The CDR3 covers 14 residues. Looked up from germline, CDR1 is MNHEY and CDR2 is SVGAGI. After removal of 1 base from V and 8 bases from J, the junction contained 7 bases not matched to a gene. In DNA form, the CDR3 reads TGTGCCAGCAGTTACTTAGGGGGCGGGGGAGAAGCTTTCTTT. Translation: CASSYLGGGGEAFF.

The CDR3 region is CASSFISGGPNEQYF. The CDR3, as DNA: TGTGCCAGCAGCTTTATCTCAGGGGGCCCTAACGAGCAGTACTTC. The J gene is TRBJ2-7, the V gene TRBV5-6; TRBD1 aligns across 8 bases. The CDR3 is made up of 15 amino acids. Per germline, CDR1 SGHDT and CDR2 YYEEEE. Trimming removed 2 bases from V and 5 bases from J; junction bases left unmatched: 9.

This sequence joins TRBV2 and TRBJ1-5, with 8 bases that match TRBD1. The length of the CDR3 is 12 residues. Looked up from germline, CDR1 is SNHLY and CDR2 is FYNNEI. After removal of 9 bases from V and 6 bases from J, the junction contained 4 bases not matched to a gene. CDR3 in DNA: TGTGCCAGTCAGGGGGCCGGTCAGCCCCAGCATTTT. Encoded protein: CASQGAGQPQHF.

The gene calls are TRBV7-2 and TRBJ2-3; no clear D. V lost 5 bases and J lost 4, with 10 bases in between. CDR1 and CDR2 from the germline V gene are SGHTA and FQGNSA. This CDR3 is built from 13 residues. The DNA of the CDR3 is TGTGCCAGCAGCCTCCTAGGGCCAGATACGCAGTATTTT. Its translation: CASSLLGPDTQYF.

This sequence joins TRBV7-2 and TRBJ2-3, with D hard to call. Trimming shortened V by 4 bases and J by 2 bases, and 13 bases separated the two germline ends. CDR1 is SGHTA and CDR2 is FQGNSA in the germline V gene. The CDR3 consists of 15 residues. CDR3 coding DNA: TGTGCCAGCAGCTCCCAGACGGGCACCACAGATACGCAGTATTTT. Its translation is CASSSQTGTTDTQYF.

The gene calls are TRBV12-3 or TRBV12-4 and TRBJ1-5; D remains unclear. The V gene lost 6 bases and the J gene lost 5 bases, with 8 bases spanning the gap. The CDR3 loop spans 12 amino acids. The DNA for the CDR3 is TGTGCCAGCAGGCGGGCAGATCAGCCCCAGCATTTT. It yields the protein CASRRADQPQHF.

The chain employs TRBV6-6 and TRBJ1-1; D unresolved. Looked up from germline, CDR1 is MNHNY and CDR2 is SVGAGI (reference sequence). Trimming left V 2 bases short and J 6 bases short, with 10 bases between. This CDR3 is 13 amino acids long. The CDR3 region is CASSYVAFAEAFF. Here the CDR3 DNA reads TGTGCCAGCAGTTACGTCGCATTCGCTGAAGCTTTCTTT.

The rearrangement uses TRBV7-6 and TRBJ2-5, with D tentatively TRBD2 (5 bases). This CDR3 spans 19 amino acids. CDR1 and CDR2 (germline): SGHVS, FNYEAQ. The V gene lost 3 bases and the J gene lost 9 bases, with 32 bases spanning the gap. The CDR3 region is CASSFIPQARTGIQTPQYF. In nucleotides, the CDR3 is TGTGCCAGCAGCTTTATCCCCCAAGCAAGAACCGGGATCCAAACCCCCCAGTACTTC.

A note on this clone: Relative to the germline gene, one junction end is altered; a read error may explain this. V gene TRBV5-1 combines with J gene TRBJ2-7; D is possibly TRBD2 (6 bases). The CDR3 runs to 15 residues. Germline V gives CDR1 SGHRS, CDR2 YFSETQ. CDR3 in amino acids: CATSRWGVPSYEQYF. In nucleotides, the CDR3 is TGCGCCACCAGCCGATGGGGGGTCCCCTCCTACGAGCAGTACTTC.

This chain uses TRBV30 with TRBJ2-1; D is possibly TRBD1 or TRBD2 (5 bases each). The CDR3 is 13 amino acids. Trimming removed 0 bases from V and 4 bases from J, with 7 bases in between. CDR1 and CDR2 from the germline V gene are GTSNPN and SVGIG (reference sequence). CDR3 in DNA: TGTGCCTGGAGTGTCGGGACGTACAATGAGCAGTTCTTC. Amino acids: CAWSVGTYNEQFF.

CDR3 region: CAISDGTGHQPQHF. The CDR3 DNA follows: TGTGCCATCAGTGATGGGACAGGGCATCAGCCCCAGCATTTT. The V gene is TRBV10-3, the J gene TRBJ1-5; 9 positions match TRBD1. V gave up 3 bases and J gave up 5 bases; unmatched junction bases: 2. This CDR3 has 14 residues. Germline V gene sequence: CDR1 ENHRY, CDR2 SYGVKD.

This rearrangement joins TRBV6-5 to TRBJ2-5, with a possible D match to TRBD2 (5 bases). V gave up 6 bases and J gave up 5 bases, with 10 bases separating them. The CDR3 has 12 amino acids. Germline values: CDR1 MNHEY, CDR2 SVGAGI. The DNA of the CDR3 is TGTGCCAGCAGCCGGCGCGGGGAGACCCAGTACTTC. This gives the protein CASSRRGETQYF.